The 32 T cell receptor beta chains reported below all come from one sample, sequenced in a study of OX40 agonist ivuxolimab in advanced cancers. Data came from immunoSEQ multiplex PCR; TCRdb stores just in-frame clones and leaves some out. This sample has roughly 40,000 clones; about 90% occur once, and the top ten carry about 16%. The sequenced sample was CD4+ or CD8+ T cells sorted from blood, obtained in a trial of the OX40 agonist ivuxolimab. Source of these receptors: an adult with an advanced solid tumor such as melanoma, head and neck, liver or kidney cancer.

The CDR3 spells CASTPSGGNQPQHF. DNA for the CDR3: TGTGCCAGTACCCCTTCAGGGGGCAATCAGCCCCAGCATTTT. V and J are TRBV19 and TRBJ1-5, with a tentative D call TRBD1 (6 bases). Trimming stripped 7 bases from V and 2 bases from J, with 12 bases between. CDR1 and CDR2 (germline): LNHDA, SQIVND (reference sequence). CDR3 length: 14 amino acids.

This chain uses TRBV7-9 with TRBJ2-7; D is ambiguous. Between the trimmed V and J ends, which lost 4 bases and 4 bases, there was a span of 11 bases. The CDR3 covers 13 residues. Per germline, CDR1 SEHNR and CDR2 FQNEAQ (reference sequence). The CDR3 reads CASSSGTVYEQYF. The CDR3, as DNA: TGTGCCAGCAGCTCCGGTACCGTTTACGAGCAGTACTTC.

CDR3 residues: CASLAGGPSSYEQYF. The DNA for the CDR3 is TGTGCCAGTTTGGCGGGAGGACCGAGCTCCTACGAGCAGTACTTC. The rearrangement uses TRBV27 and TRBJ2-7; 8 bases map to TRBD2. CDR1 is MNHEY, CDR2 SMNVEV, per germline (reference sequence). This CDR3 is 15 amino acids long. Losses at the gene ends were 9 bases for V and 0 bases for J; bases not matched to a gene: 10.

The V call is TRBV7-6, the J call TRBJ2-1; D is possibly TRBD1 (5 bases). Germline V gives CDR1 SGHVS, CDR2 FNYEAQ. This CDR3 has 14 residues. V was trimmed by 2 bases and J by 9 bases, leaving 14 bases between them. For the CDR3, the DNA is TGTGCCAGCAGCTTATTATATGGGGCTGGTGAGCAGTTCTTC. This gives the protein CASSLLYGAGEQFF.

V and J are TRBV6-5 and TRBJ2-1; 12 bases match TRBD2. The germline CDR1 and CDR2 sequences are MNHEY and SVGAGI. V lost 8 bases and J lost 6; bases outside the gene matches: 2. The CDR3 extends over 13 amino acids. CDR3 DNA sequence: TGTGCCAGCGGACTAGCGGGATTCAATGAGCAGTTCTTC. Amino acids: CASGLAGFNEQFF.

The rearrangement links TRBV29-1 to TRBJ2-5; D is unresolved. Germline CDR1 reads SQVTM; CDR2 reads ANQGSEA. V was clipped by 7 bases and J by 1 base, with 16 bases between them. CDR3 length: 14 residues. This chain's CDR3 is CSANLAGGQETQYF. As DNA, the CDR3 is TGCAGCGCCAATTTAGCAGGCGGCCAAGAGACCCAGTACTTC.

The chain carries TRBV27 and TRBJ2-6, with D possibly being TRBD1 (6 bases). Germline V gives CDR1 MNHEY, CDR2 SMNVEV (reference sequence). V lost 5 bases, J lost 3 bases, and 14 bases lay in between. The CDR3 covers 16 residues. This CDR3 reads CASSPPDRYGANVLTF. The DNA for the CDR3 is TGTGCCAGCAGTCCACCCGACAGGTATGGGGCCAACGTCCTGACTTTC.

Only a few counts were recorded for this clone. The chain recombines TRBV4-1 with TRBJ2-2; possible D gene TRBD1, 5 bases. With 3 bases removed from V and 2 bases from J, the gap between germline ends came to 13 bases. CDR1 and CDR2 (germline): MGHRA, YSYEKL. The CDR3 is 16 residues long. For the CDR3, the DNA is TGCGCCAGCAGCCAGAGGAGATGGGGCAACACCGGGGAGCTGTTTTTT. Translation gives CASSQRRWGNTGELFF.

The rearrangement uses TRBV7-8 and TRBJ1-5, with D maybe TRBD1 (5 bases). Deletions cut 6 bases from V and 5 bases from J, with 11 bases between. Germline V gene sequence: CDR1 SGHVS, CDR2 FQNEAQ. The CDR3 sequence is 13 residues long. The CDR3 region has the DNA TGTGCCAGCAGTCGGAGGGGCGATCAGCCCCAGCATTTT. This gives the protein CASSRRGDQPQHF.

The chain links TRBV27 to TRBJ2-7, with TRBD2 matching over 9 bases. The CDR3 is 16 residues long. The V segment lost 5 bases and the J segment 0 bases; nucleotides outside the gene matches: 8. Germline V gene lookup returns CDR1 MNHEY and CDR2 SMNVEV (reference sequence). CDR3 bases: TGTGCCAGCAGTGTACTAGCGGGTCAAAGCTCCTACGAGCAGTACTTC. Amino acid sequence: CASSVLAGQSSYEQYF.

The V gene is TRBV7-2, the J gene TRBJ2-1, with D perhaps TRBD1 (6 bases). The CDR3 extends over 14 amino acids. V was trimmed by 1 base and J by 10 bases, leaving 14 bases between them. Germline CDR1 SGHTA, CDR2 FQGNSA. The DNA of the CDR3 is TGTGCCAGCAGCTTAGATACAGGGTCAAGGGAGCAGTTCTTC. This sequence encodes CASSLDTGSREQFF.

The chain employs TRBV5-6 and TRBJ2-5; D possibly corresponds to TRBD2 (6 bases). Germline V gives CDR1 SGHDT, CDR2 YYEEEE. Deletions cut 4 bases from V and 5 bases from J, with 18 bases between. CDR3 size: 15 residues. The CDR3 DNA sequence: TGTGCCAGCAGCCCCTGGACTACCGTTGGTGAGACCCAGTACTTC. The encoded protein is CASSPWTTVGETQYF.

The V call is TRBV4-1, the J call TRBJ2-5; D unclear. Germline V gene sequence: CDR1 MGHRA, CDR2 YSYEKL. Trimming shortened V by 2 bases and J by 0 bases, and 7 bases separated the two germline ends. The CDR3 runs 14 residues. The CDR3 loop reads CASSQFKYQETQYF. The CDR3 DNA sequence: TGCGCCAGCAGCCAATTTAAGTACCAAGAGACCCAGTACTTC.

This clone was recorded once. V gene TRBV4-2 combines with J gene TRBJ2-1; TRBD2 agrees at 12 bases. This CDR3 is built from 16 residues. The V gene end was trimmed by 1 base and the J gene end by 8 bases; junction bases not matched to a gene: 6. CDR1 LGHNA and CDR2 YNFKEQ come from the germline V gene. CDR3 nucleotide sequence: TGTGCCAGCAGCCAAGTGCTAGCGGGAGGGGGGGATGAGCAGTTCTTC. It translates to CASSQVLAGGGDEQFF.

CDR3 sequence: CASSSGDYGYTF. DNA for the CDR3: TGTGCCAGCAGCTCAGGGGACTATGGCTACACCTTC. The rearrangement uses TRBV5-4 and TRBJ1-2; TRBD1 might be the D (6 bases). CDR3 length equals 12 residues. Trimming shortened V by 3 bases and J by 3 bases, and 6 bases separated the two germline ends. Germline V gene lookup returns CDR1 SGHNT and CDR2 YYREEE (reference sequence). Variable domain in full (rest from reference TRBV5-4 and TRBJ1-2): ETGVTQSPTHLIKTRGQQVTLRCSSQSGHNTVSWYQQALGQGPQFIFQYYREEENGRGNFPPRFSGLQFPNYSSELNVNALELDDSALYLCASSSGDYGYTFGSGTRLTVV.

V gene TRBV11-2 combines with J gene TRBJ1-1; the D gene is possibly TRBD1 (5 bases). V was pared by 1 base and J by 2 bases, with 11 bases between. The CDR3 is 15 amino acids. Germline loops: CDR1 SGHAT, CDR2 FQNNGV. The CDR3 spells CASSLVRVGNTEAFF. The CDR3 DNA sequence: TGTGCCAGCAGCTTAGTCAGGGTAGGAAACACTGAAGCTTTCTTT. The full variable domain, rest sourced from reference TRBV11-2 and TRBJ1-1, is EAGVAQSPRYKIIEKRQSVAFWCNPISGHATLYWYQQILGQGPKLLIQFQNNGVVDDSQLPKDRFSAERLKGVDSTLKIQPAKLEDSAVYLCASSLVRVGNTEAFFGQGTRLTVV.

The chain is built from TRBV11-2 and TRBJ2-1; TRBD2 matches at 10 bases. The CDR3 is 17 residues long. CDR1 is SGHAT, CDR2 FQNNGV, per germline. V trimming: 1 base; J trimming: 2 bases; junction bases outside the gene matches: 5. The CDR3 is CASSLVTSGMAYNEQFF. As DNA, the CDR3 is TGTGCCAGCAGCTTAGTTACTAGCGGGATGGCCTACAATGAGCAGTTCTTC.

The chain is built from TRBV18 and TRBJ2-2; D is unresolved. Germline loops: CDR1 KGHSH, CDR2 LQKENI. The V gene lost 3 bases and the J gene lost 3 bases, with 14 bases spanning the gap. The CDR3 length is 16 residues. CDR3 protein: CASSPEARVDTGELFF. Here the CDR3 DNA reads TGTGCCAGCTCACCTGAAGCTAGGGTAGACACCGGGGAGCTGTTTTTT. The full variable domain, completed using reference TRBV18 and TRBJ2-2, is NAGVMQNPRHLVRRRGQEARLRCSPMKGHSHVYWYRQLPEEGLKFMVYLQKENIIDESGMPKERFSAEFPKEGPSILRIQQVVRGDSAAYFCASSPEARVDTGELFFGEGSRLTVL.

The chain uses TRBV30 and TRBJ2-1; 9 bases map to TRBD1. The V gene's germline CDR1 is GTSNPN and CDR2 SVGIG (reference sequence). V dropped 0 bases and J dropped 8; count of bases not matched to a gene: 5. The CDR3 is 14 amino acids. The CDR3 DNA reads TGTGCCTGGAGTGTAGGGACAGGGCCGTATGAGCAGTTCTTC. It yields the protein CAWSVGTGPYEQFF.

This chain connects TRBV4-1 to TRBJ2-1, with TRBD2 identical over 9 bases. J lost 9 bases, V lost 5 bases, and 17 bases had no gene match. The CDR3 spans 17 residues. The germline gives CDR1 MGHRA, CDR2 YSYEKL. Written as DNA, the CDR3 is TGCGCCAGCAGCGCTAGGGCTAGCGGGATTGGGGGGGGTGAGCAGTTCTTC. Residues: CASSARASGIGGGEQFF.

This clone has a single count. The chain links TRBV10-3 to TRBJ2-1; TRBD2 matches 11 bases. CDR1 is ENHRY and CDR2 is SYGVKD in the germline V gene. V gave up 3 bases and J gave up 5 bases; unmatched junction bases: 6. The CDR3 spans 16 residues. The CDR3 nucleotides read TGTGCCATCAGTGACGCGGGACTAGCGGATCACAATGAGCAGTTCTTC. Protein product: CAISDAGLADHNEQFF.

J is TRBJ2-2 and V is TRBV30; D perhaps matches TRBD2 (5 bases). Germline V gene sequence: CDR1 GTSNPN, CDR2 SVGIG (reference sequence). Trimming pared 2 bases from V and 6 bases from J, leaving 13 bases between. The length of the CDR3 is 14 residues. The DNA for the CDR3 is TGTGCCTGGAGTAGCGGTTCCGGCGCCGGGGAGCTGTTTTTT. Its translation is CAWSSGSGAGELFF.

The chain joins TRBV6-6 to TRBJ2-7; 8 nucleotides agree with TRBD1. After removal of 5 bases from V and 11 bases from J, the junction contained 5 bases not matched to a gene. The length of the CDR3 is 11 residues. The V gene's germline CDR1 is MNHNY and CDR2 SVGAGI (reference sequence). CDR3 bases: TGTGCCAGCAGTCTCGGACAGGGAGAGTACTTC. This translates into CASSLGQGEYF.

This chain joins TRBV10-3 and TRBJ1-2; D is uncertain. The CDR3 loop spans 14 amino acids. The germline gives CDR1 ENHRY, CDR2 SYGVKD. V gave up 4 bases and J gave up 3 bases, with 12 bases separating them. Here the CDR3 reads CAISGPQTHYGYTF. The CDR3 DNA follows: TGTGCCATCAGTGGACCACAGACCCACTATGGCTACACCTTC.

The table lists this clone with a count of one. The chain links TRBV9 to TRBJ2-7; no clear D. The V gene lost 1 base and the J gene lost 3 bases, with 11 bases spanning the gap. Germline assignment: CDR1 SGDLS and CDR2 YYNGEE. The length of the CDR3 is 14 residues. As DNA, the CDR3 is TGTGCCAGCAGCGTATCCTACTCGGACTACGAGCAGTACTTC. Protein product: CASSVSYSDYEQYF.

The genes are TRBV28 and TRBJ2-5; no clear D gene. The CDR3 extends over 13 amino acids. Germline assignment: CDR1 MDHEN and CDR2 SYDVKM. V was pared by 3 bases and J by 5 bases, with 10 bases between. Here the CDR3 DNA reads TGTGCCAGCAGTTTGGCAGTTTTTGAGACCCAGTACTTC. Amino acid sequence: CASSLAVFETQYF.

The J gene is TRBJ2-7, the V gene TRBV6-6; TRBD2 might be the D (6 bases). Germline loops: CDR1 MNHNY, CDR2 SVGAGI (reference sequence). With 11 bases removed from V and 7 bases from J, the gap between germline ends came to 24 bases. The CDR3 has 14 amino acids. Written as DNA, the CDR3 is TGTGCCGTTAGTGAGGCGGGACCCCTGTCGGAGCAGTACTTC. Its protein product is CAVSEAGPLSEQYF.

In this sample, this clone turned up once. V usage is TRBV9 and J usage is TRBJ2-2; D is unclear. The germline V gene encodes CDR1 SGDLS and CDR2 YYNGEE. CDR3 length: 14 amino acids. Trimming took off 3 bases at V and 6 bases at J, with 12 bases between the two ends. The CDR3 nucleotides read TGTGCCAGCAGCGGAATTGGGCTGGCCGGGGAGCTGTTTTTT. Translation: CASSGIGLAGELFF.

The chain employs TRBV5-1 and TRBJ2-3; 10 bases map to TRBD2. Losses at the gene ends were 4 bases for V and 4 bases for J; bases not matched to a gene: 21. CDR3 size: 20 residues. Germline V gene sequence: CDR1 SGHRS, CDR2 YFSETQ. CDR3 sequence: CASSRGRGAGGPTKADTQYF. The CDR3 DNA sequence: TGCGCCAGCAGCCGGGGGAGAGGAGCGGGAGGGCCAACCAAGGCAGATACGCAGTATTTT.

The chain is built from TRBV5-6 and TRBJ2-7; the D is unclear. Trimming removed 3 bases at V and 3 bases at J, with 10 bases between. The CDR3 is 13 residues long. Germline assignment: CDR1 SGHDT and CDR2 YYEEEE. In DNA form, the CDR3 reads TGTGCCAGCAGCTCTGGGCTCCTCTACGAGCAGTACTTC. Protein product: CASSSGLLYEQYF.

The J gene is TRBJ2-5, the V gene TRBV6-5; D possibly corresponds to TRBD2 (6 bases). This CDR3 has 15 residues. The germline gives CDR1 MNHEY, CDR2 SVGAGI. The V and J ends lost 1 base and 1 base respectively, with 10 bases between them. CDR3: CASSYYVGGQETQYF. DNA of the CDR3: TGTGCCAGCAGTTACTATGTGGGGGGCCAAGAGACCCAGTACTTC.

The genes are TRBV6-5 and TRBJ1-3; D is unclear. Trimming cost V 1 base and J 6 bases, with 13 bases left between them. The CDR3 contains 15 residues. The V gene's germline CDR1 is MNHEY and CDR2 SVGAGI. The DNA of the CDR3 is TGTGCCAGCAGTTACTTTCGGGGAAACATAAACACCATATATTTT. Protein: CASSYFRGNINTIYF.